Presented here are 4 T cell receptor beta chains from one specimen sequenced in a study of blood T cell repertoires in COVID-19. Libraries were prepared by immunoSEQ multiplex PCR; TCRdb keeps only in-frame clonotypes and omits some of them. In the table there are about 160,000 clones, roughly 84% of which are singletons. The sample comprised PBMCs or T cells enriched from blood (not recorded which). The receptors originated from a man aged 55 to 70 who had recovered from COVID-19.

The chain joins TRBV28 to TRBJ2-5; no clear D gene. Trimming removed 3 bases at V and 0 bases at J, with 5 bases between. Germline CDR1 reads MDHEN; CDR2 reads SYDVKM. The CDR3 loop spans 13 amino acids. This chain's CDR3 is CASSFLDQETQYF. The CDR3 region has the DNA TGTGCCAGCAGTTTTCTAGACCAAGAGACCCAGTACTTC.

J is TRBJ2-2 and V is TRBV15; 7 bases are shared with TRBD2. V was clipped by 0 bases and J by 3 bases; unmatched bases: 7. Germline V gene data show CDR1 as LNHNV and CDR2 as YYDKDF (reference sequence). The CDR3 has 17 residues. This CDR3 reads CATSRDNSGQDTGELFF. DNA of the CDR3: TGTGCCACCAGCAGAGATAATAGCGGGCAAGACACCGGGGAGCTGTTTTTT.

This clone was seen once. The J gene is TRBJ1-5, the V gene TRBV3-1 (or the pseudogene TRBV3-2); no firm D call. This CDR3 is built from 13 residues. V lost 5 bases to trimming and J lost 7 bases, with 12 bases between them. Germline V lookup: CDR1 LGHDT, CDR2 YNNKEL (reference sequence). The CDR3 spells CASSKGSLQPQHF. The CDR3 bases are TGTGCCAGCAGCAAAGGAAGTCTACAGCCCCAGCATTTT.

This clone was observed a handful of times. The rearrangement joins TRBV19 to TRBJ1-5; 8 positions agree with TRBD1. After removal of 5 bases from V and 2 bases from J, the junction contained 8 bases not matched to a gene. The CDR3 covers 16 residues. Germline V lookup: CDR1 LNHDA, CDR2 SQIVND (reference sequence). The CDR3 sequence: CASSDGQGRGNQPQHF. DNA of the CDR3: TGTGCCAGTAGTGACGGACAGGGCAGGGGCAATCAGCCCCAGCATTTT. The full variable domain, rest sourced from reference TRBV19 and TRBJ1-5, is DGGITQSPKYLFRKEGQNVTLSCEQNLNHDAMYWYRQDPGQGLRLIYYSQIVNDFQKGDIAEGYSVSREKKESFPLTVTSAQKNPTAFYLCASSDGQGRGNQPQHFGDGTRLSIL.